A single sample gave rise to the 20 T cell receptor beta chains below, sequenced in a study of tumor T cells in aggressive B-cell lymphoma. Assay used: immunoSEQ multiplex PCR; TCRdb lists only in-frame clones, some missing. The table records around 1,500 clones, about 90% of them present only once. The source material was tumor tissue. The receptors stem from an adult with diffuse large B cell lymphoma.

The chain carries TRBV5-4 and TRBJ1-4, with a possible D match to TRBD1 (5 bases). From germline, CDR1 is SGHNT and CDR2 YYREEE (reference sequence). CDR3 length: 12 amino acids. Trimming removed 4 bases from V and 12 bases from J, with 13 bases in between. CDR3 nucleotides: TGTGCCAGCAGCGGGGGAGGGAGCGAACTGTTTTTT. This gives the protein CASSGGGSELFF.

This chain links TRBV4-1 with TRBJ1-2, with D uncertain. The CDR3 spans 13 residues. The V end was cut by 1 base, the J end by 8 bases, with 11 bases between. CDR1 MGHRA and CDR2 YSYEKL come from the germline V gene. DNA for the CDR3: TGCGCCAGCAGCCAAGTCTGGAGTGTGGGCTACACCTTC. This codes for CASSQVWSVGYTF.

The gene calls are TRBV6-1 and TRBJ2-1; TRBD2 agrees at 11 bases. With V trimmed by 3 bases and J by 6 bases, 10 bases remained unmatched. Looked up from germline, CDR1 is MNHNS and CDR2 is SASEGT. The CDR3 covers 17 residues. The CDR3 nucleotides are TGTGCCAGCAGTGATTTTAGCGGGAGGGCCATCGGCAATGAGCAGTTCTTC. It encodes CASSDFSGRAIGNEQFF.

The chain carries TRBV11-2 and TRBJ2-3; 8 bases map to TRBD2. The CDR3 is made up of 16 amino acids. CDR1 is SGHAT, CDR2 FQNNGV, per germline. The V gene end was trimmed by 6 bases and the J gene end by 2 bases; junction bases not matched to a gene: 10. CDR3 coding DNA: TGTGCCAGCAGTCCCGTTTTAGCGGGGTACACAGATACGCAGTATTTT. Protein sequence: CASSPVLAGYTDTQYF.

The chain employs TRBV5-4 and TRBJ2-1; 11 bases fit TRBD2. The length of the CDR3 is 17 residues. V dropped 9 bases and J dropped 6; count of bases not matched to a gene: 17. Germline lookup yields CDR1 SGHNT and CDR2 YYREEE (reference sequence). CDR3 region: CATSGLADMGGVNEQFF. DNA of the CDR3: TGTGCCACCTCGGGACTAGCGGACATGGGGGGGGTCAATGAGCAGTTCTTC.

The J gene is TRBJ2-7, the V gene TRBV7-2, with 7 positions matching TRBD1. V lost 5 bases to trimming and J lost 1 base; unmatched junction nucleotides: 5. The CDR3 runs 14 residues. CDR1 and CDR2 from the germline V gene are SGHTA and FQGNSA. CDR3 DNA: TGTGCCAGCAGCCTACGACAGGGATCCTACGAGCAGTACTTC. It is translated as CASSLRQGSYEQYF. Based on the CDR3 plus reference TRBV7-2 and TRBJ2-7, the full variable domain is GAGVSQSPSNKVTEKGKDVELRCDPISGHTALYWYRQSLGQGLEFLIYFQGNSAPDKSGLPSDRFSAERTGGSVSTLTIQRTQQEDSAVYLCASSLRQGSYEQYFGPGTRLTVT.

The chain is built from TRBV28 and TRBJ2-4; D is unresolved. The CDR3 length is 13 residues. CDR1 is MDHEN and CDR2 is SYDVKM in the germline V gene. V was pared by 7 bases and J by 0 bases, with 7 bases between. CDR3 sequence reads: CASNGLAKNIQYF. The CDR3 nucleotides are TGTGCCAGCAACGGTTTAGCCAAAAACATTCAGTACTTC.

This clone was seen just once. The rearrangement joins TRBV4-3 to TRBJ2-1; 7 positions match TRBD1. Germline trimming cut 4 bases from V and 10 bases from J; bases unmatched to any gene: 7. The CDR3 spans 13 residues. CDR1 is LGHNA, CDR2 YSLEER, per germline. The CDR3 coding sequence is TGCGCCAGCAGCCGCGTAGGGGGCACAGAGCAGTTCTTC. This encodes CASSRVGGTEQFF.

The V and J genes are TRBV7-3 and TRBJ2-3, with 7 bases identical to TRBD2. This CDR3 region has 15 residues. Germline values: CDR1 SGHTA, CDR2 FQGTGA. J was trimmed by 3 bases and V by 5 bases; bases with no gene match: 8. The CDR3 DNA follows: TGTGCCAGCAGCAAAAGCGGGGTGGGGACAGATACGCAGTATTTT. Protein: CASSKSGVGTDTQYF.

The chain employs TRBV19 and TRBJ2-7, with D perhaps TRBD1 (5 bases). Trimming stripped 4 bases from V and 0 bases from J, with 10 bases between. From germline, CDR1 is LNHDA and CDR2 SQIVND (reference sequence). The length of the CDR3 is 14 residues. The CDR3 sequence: CASSRQRSSYEQYF. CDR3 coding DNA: TGTGCCAGTAGTAGACAGAGGAGCTCCTACGAGCAGTACTTC.

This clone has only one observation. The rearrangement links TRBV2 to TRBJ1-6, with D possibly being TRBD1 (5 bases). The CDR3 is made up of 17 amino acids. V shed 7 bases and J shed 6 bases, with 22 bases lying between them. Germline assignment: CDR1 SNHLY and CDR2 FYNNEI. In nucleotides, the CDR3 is TGTGCCAGCACCGCCGAGCTGGCGGGGGGGGTTAATTCACCCCTCCACTTT. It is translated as CASTAELAGGVNSPLHF.

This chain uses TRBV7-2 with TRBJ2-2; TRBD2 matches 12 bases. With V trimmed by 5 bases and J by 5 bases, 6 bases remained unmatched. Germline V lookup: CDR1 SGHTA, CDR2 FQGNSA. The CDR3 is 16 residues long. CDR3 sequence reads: CASSAGLAGRTGELFF. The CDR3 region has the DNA TGTGCCAGCAGCGCGGGACTAGCGGGTAGGACCGGGGAGCTGTTTTTT. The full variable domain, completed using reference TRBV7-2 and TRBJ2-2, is GAGVSQSPSNKVTEKGKDVELRCDPISGHTALYWYRQSLGQGLEFLIYFQGNSAPDKSGLPSDRFSAERTGGSVSTLTIQRTQQEDSAVYLCASSAGLAGRTGELFFGEGSRLTVL.

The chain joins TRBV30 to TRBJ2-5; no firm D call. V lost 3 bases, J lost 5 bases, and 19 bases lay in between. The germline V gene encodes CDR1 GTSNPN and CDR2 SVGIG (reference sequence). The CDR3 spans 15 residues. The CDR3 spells CAWSVTVPYAETQYF. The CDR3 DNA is TGTGCCTGGAGCGTAACCGTGCCCTACGCGGAGACCCAGTACTTC.

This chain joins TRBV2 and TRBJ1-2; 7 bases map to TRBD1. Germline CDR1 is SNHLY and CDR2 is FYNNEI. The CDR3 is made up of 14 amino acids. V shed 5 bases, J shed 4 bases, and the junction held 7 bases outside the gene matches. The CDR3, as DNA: TGTGCCAGCAGTTCACAGGGGCCTCCCTATGGCTACACCTTC. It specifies CASSSQGPPYGYTF.

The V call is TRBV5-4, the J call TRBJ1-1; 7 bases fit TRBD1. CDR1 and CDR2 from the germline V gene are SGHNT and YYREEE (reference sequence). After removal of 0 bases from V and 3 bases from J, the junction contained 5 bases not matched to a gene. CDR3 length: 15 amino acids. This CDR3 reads CASSLDRGDDTEAFF. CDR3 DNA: TGTGCCAGCAGCTTGGACAGGGGAGATGACACTGAAGCTTTCTTT.

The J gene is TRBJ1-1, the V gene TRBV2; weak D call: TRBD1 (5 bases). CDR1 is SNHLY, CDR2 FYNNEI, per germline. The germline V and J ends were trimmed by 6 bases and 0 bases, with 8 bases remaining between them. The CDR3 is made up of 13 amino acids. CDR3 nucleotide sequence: TGTGCCAGCAGCAGGGAAGTGAACACTGAAGCTTTCTTT. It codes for CASSREVNTEAFF.

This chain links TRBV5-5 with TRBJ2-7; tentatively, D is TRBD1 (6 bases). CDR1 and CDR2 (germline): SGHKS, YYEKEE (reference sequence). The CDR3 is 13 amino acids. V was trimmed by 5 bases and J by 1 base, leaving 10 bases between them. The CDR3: CASRAGESYEQYF. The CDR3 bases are TGTGCCAGCAGGGCAGGGGAATCCTACGAGCAGTACTTC.

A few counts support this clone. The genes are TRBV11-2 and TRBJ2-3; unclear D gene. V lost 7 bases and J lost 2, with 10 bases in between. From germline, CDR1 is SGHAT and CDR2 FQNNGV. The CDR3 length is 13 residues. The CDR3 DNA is TGTGCCAGCACCTTTTTCAACACAGATACGCAGTATTTT. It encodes CASTFFNTDTQYF.

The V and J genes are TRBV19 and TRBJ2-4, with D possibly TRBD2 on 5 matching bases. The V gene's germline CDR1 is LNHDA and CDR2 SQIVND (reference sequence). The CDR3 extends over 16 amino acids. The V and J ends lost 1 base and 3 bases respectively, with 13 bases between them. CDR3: CASSIVGVRGKNIQYF. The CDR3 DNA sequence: TGTGCCAGTAGTATAGTCGGGGTTCGGGGCAAAAACATTCAGTACTTC.

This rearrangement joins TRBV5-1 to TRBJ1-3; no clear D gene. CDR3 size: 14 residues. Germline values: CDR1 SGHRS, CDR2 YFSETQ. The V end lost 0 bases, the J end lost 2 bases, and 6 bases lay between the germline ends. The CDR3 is CASSLGATGNTIYF. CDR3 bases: TGCGCCAGCAGCTTGGGGGCTACTGGAAACACCATATATTTT. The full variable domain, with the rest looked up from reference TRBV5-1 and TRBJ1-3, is KAGVTQTPRYLIKTRGQQVTLSCSPISGHRSVSWYQQTPGQGLQFLFEYFSETQRNKGNFPGRFSGRQFSNSRSEMNVSTLELGDSALYLCASSLGATGNTIYFGEGSWLTVV.